This is a list of T cell receptor beta chains from one sample in a study of OX40 agonist ivuxolimab in advanced cancers. Here immunoSEQ multiplex PCR was the method, and the copy in TCRdb shows in-frame clones only, minus some. The data contain approximately 100,000 clones, 85% to 90% of them singletons. Sequenced here: CD4+ or CD8+ T cells sorted from blood, sampled in a trial of the OX40 agonist ivuxolimab. Receptors originate from an adult with an advanced solid tumor such as melanoma, head and neck, liver or kidney cancer. Each CDR3 is given with its conserved first and last residue. The D gene is left open where the match is weak. Some rows have no size entry. The others give once, few or many, or a class for an expanded clone.

cdr3_nt: TGCGCCAGCAGCTTTGGACAGGGGGGAAACACCATATATTTT
cdr3_aa: CASSFGQGGNTIYF
j_call: TRBJ1-3
d_call: TRBD1
clone_size: -
v_call: TRBV5-1

cdr3_nt: TGTGCCAGCACCGTAGATTCCGGGGTCCCGATCCAGCAGTACTTC
cdr3_aa: CASTVDSGVPIQQYF
j_call: TRBJ2-7
d_call: -
clone_size: -
v_call: TRBV7-2

cdr3_nt: TGCGCCAGCAGCCGCCACCCCCCCCAGGGGCGTCTCGAGCAGTACTTC
cdr3_aa: CASSRHPPQGRLEQYF
j_call: TRBJ2-7
d_call: -
clone_size: -
v_call: TRBV4-3

cdr3_nt: TGTGCCAGCTCACCACAGTTACTGTCTCGCAATGAGCAGTTCTTC
cdr3_aa: CASSPQLLSRNEQFF
j_call: TRBJ2-1
d_call: -
clone_size: -
v_call: TRBV18

cdr3_nt: TGCGCCAGCAGGCCCGGGACAGGGGGCTACGAGCAGTACTTC
cdr3_aa: CASRPGTGGYEQYF
j_call: TRBJ2-7
d_call: TRBD1
clone_size: -
v_call: TRBV5-1

cdr3_nt: TGTGCCAGCAGTTTGGAACAGGGTCGCCGAGCTTTCTTT
cdr3_aa: CASSLEQGRRAFF
j_call: TRBJ1-1
d_call: -
clone_size: -
v_call: TRBV28

cdr3_nt: TGTGCCAGCAGCTTAGATGGGAGGACTAGAGGGCGAGAGACCCAGTACTTC
cdr3_aa: CASSLDGRTRGRETQYF
j_call: TRBJ2-5
d_call: TRBD2
clone_size: -
v_call: TRBV11-2

cdr3_nt: TGTGCCAGTAGTAACCAGGGAGGTGAAAAACTGTTTTTT
cdr3_aa: CASSNQGGEKLFF
j_call: TRBJ1-4
d_call: -
clone_size: -
v_call: TRBV19

cdr3_nt: TGTGCCAGTGGACCTGATGGCTACACCTTC
cdr3_aa: CASGPDGYTF
j_call: TRBJ1-2
d_call: -
clone_size: -
v_call: TRBV28

cdr3_nt: TGTGCCAGCAGCTTAGCGGGGGGGACCTACGAGCAGTACTTC
cdr3_aa: CASSLAGGTYEQYF
j_call: TRBJ2-7
d_call: TRBD2
clone_size: -
v_call: TRBV7-2

cdr3_nt: TGTGCCAGCAGCGTAGGGGGATTCGGTGAAGCTTTCTTT
cdr3_aa: CASSVGGFGEAFF
j_call: TRBJ1-1
d_call: -
clone_size: -
v_call: TRBV9

cdr3_nt: TGTGCCAGCAGTTTCGGGACAGGGTTCGAAGCTTTCTTT
cdr3_aa: CASSFGTGFEAFF
j_call: TRBJ1-1
d_call: TRBD1
clone_size: few
v_call: TRBV6-6

cdr3_nt: TGTGCCAGCAGCCCAGACAGGGGTGGCAATCAGCCCCAGCATTTT
cdr3_aa: CASSPDRGGNQPQHF
j_call: TRBJ1-5
d_call: TRBD1
clone_size: -
v_call: TRBV6-6

cdr3_nt: TGTGCCAGCAGTCCCACGAGGGACAGCTATGGCTACACCTTC
cdr3_aa: CASSPTRDSYGYTF
j_call: TRBJ1-2
d_call: TRBD1
clone_size: -
v_call: TRBV6-4

cdr3_nt: TGTGCCAGCAAGGGCGGAGAAGGGGTCGCAGATACGCAGTATTTT
cdr3_aa: CASKGGEGVADTQYF
j_call: TRBJ2-3
d_call: -
clone_size: -
v_call: TRBV2

cdr3_nt: TGCGCCAGCAGCTTGGGGGCGGCCAGGGAAGAGACCCAGTACTTC
cdr3_aa: CASSLGAAREETQYF
j_call: TRBJ2-5
d_call: -
clone_size: -
v_call: TRBV5-1

cdr3_nt: TGTGCCAGCAGTTCAAGGCCAAACACTGAAGCTTTCTTT
cdr3_aa: CASSSRPNTEAFF
j_call: TRBJ1-1
d_call: -
clone_size: few
v_call: TRBV11-2

cdr3_nt: TGCGCCAGCAGCCAAGGAACGAGCAGCCAGGGGGACGGGGAGCTGTTTTTT
cdr3_aa: CASSQGTSSQGDGELFF
j_call: TRBJ2-2
d_call: TRBD1
clone_size: -
v_call: TRBV4-1

cdr3_nt: TGTGCCAGCACCTCCGGGGGGGCCTACGAGCAGTACTTC
cdr3_aa: CASTSGGAYEQYF
j_call: TRBJ2-7
d_call: TRBD2
clone_size: -
v_call: TRBV28

cdr3_nt: TGTGCCAGCAGTTTTCTATACCAGGACAGGGAAGATTACGAGCAGTACTTC
cdr3_aa: CASSFLYQDREDYEQYF
j_call: TRBJ2-7
d_call: TRBD1
clone_size: few
v_call: TRBV28

cdr3_nt: TGTGCCAGCAGTGACCGGGTTGGGCCGAGGCGAGAGACCCAGTACTTC
cdr3_aa: CASSDRVGPRRETQYF
j_call: TRBJ2-5
d_call: -
clone_size: -
v_call: TRBV25-1

cdr3_nt: TGCAGCGTTGACGTACAGCAGGAGACCCAGTACTTC
cdr3_aa: CSVDVQQETQYF
j_call: TRBJ2-5
d_call: -
clone_size: -
v_call: TRBV29-1

cdr3_nt: TGTGCCAGCAGCAGGCCGAACAACCCTAAAACACTAGGGGAGCTGTTTTTT
cdr3_aa: CASSRPNNPKTLGELFF
j_call: TRBJ2-2
d_call: -
clone_size: -
v_call: TRBV7-9

cdr3_nt: TGTGCCAGCAGCGATAGGGGAGGGTTGAGAGATACGCAGTATTTT
cdr3_aa: CASSDRGGLRDTQYF
j_call: TRBJ2-3
d_call: TRBD2
clone_size: -
v_call: TRBV6-5

cdr3_nt: TGCAGCGTTGGACGAACAGCACAAGAGACCCAGTACTTC
cdr3_aa: CSVGRTAQETQYF
j_call: TRBJ2-5
d_call: -
clone_size: -
v_call: TRBV29-1

cdr3_nt: TGTGCCAGCCGGGGACTAGCGGTACCCTACGAGCAGTACTTC
cdr3_aa: CASRGLAVPYEQYF
j_call: TRBJ2-7
d_call: TRBD2
clone_size: -
v_call: TRBV5-6

cdr3_nt: TGTGCCAGCAGCCAGGGGGGCTCCCAAAACATTCAGTACTTC
cdr3_aa: CASSQGGSQNIQYF
j_call: TRBJ2-4
d_call: -
clone_size: -
v_call: TRBV7-3

cdr3_nt: TGCAGCGTTGGGGGCGGGGGCACAGATACGCAGTATTTT
cdr3_aa: CSVGGGGTDTQYF
j_call: TRBJ2-3
d_call: -
clone_size: -
v_call: TRBV29-1

cdr3_nt: TGTGCCAGCAGTACAGGGGGTAATGAAAAACTGTTTTTT
cdr3_aa: CASSTGGNEKLFF
j_call: TRBJ1-4
d_call: TRBD1
clone_size: -
v_call: TRBV27

cdr3_nt: TGTGCCAGCAGCTCTCGACAGGGGGCCGGGGAGCTGTTTTTT
cdr3_aa: CASSSRQGAGELFF
j_call: TRBJ2-2
d_call: TRBD1
clone_size: -
v_call: TRBV7-2

cdr3_nt: TGTGCCAGCAGCCCACGAGCGGGGGTGCTCCAAGAGACCCAGTACTTC
cdr3_aa: CASSPRAGVLQETQYF
j_call: TRBJ2-5
d_call: TRBD2
clone_size: -
v_call: TRBV4-2

cdr3_nt: TGCGCCAGCAGCCATCCCAGGGGTAGGTCGACTAATGAAAAACTGTTTTTT
cdr3_aa: CASSHPRGRSTNEKLFF
j_call: TRBJ1-4
d_call: -
clone_size: -
v_call: TRBV4-1

cdr3_nt: TGTGCCAGCAGCATCGGACAGTACCCTGGAAACACCATATATTTT
cdr3_aa: CASSIGQYPGNTIYF
j_call: TRBJ1-3
d_call: -
clone_size: -
v_call: TRBV9

cdr3_nt: TGTGCCAGCAGCGCAAATCCGGGACTAGCGTCGGAGACCCAGTACTTC
cdr3_aa: CASSANPGLASETQYF
j_call: TRBJ2-5
d_call: TRBD2
clone_size: -
v_call: TRBV7-9

cdr3_nt: TGTGCCAGCAGTACCGGGACAGGGGGCTACGAGCAGTACTTC
cdr3_aa: CASSTGTGGYEQYF
j_call: TRBJ2-7
d_call: TRBD1
clone_size: -
v_call: TRBV6-4

cdr3_nt: TGTGCCAGCAGACCTGGACTAGCGGGGGTCTACGAGCAGTACTTC
cdr3_aa: CASRPGLAGVYEQYF
j_call: TRBJ2-7
d_call: TRBD2
clone_size: -
v_call: TRBV28

cdr3_nt: TGTGCCAGCAGCTTAATCCAGGGGGCGCGCGGTGAGCAGTTCTTC
cdr3_aa: CASSLIQGARGEQFF
j_call: TRBJ2-1
d_call: TRBD1
clone_size: -
v_call: TRBV7-3

cdr3_nt: TGCAGCGTCGAAACAGCAAGTCGTACGGCCCCCCAGTACTTC
cdr3_aa: CSVETASRTAPQYF
j_call: TRBJ2-5
d_call: -
clone_size: -
v_call: TRBV29-1

cdr3_nt: TGCGCCAGCAGCCAAGGGACAGGGCAATCCGCCAATCAGCCCCAGCATTTT
cdr3_aa: CASSQGTGQSANQPQHF
j_call: TRBJ1-5
d_call: TRBD1
clone_size: -
v_call: TRBV4-1

cdr3_nt: TGTGCCAGCAGCTCCCAAACTAGCGGGGGCTTCAATGAGCAGTTCTTC
cdr3_aa: CASSSQTSGGFNEQFF
j_call: TRBJ2-1
d_call: TRBD2
clone_size: -
v_call: TRBV11-3

cdr3_nt: TGTGCCAGCAGTTACTCGAAAGTCCGGGACACTGAAGCTTTCTTT
cdr3_aa: CASSYSKVRDTEAFF
j_call: TRBJ1-1
d_call: -
clone_size: -
v_call: TRBV6-5

cdr3_nt: TGCAGCGTTGGTCCCCCCCCGGACCTCTTCGGCGAGCAGTACTTC
cdr3_aa: CSVGPPPDLFGEQYF
j_call: TRBJ2-7
d_call: -
clone_size: -
v_call: TRBV29-1

cdr3_nt: TGTGCCAGCAGCCAACCTGACTATCGGGGGCACACTGAAGCTTTCTTT
cdr3_aa: CASSQPDYRGHTEAFF
j_call: TRBJ1-1
d_call: -
clone_size: -
v_call: TRBV11-2

cdr3_nt: TGTGCCAGCAGCTCCGCCCGGGACAATGAGCAGTTCTTC
cdr3_aa: CASSSARDNEQFF
j_call: TRBJ2-1
d_call: -
clone_size: -
v_call: TRBV5-4

cdr3_nt: TGTGCCAGCAGCGTAGGTCGGTCAGGGGGCACTAATGAAAAACTGTTTTTT
cdr3_aa: CASSVGRSGGTNEKLFF
j_call: TRBJ1-4
d_call: TRBD1
clone_size: -
v_call: TRBV9

cdr3_nt: TGTGCCAGCAGCTCGGACACGGTGACTTTGGGTTCACCCCTCCACTTT
cdr3_aa: CASSSDTVTLGSPLHF
j_call: TRBJ1-6
d_call: -
clone_size: -
v_call: TRBV5-5

cdr3_nt: TGTGCCAGCAGCATGCCCCCTTTAGCAGGGGACACCGGGGAGCTGTTTTTT
cdr3_aa: CASSMPPLAGDTGELFF
j_call: TRBJ2-2
d_call: -
clone_size: -
v_call: TRBV21-1

cdr3_nt: TGCGCCAGCAGCCAGGAGCGGGGCCGGGGGAATGAGCAGTTCTTC
cdr3_aa: CASSQERGRGNEQFF
j_call: TRBJ2-1
d_call: TRBD2
clone_size: -
v_call: TRBV4-3

cdr3_nt: TGCGCCAGCAGCCAAGAATATACGAGCGGGGGGAGCAGCACAGATACGCAGTATTTT
cdr3_aa: CASSQEYTSGGSSTDTQYF
j_call: TRBJ2-3
d_call: TRBD2
clone_size: -
v_call: TRBV4-3

cdr3_nt: TGTGCCAGCAGCTTCCAAGGGCGGGAGACCCAGTACTTC
cdr3_aa: CASSFQGRETQYF
j_call: TRBJ2-5
d_call: -
clone_size: -
v_call: TRBV11-1

cdr3_nt: TGTGCCAGCAGTACACAGGGGGCCAGTTATGGCTACACCTTC
cdr3_aa: CASSTQGASYGYTF
j_call: TRBJ1-2
d_call: TRBD1
clone_size: -
v_call: TRBV2

cdr3_nt: TGTGCCAGCAGCCCTAGCGGCAGGGCGGGGGCCAACGTCCTGACTTTC
cdr3_aa: CASSPSGRAGANVLTF
j_call: TRBJ2-6
d_call: TRBD2
clone_size: -
v_call: TRBV7-7

cdr3_nt: TGTGCCAGCAGTTATAGAGCGGGGGATCCCGGGGAGCTGTTTTTT
cdr3_aa: CASSYRAGDPGELFF
j_call: TRBJ2-2
d_call: TRBD2
clone_size: -
v_call: TRBV6-6